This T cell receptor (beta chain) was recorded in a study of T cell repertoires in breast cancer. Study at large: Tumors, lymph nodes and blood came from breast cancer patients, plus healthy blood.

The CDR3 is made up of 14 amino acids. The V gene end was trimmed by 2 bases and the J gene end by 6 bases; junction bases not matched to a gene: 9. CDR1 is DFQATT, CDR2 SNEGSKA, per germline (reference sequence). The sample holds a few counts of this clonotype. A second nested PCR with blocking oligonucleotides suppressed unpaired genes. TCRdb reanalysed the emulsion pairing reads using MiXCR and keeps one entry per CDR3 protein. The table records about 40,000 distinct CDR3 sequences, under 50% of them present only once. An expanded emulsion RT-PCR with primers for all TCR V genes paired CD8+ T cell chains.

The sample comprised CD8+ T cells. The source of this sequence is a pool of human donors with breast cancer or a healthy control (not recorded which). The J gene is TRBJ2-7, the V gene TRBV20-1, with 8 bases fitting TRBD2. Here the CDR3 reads CSARSGAGVGEQYF. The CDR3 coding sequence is TGCAGTGCTAGATCCGGAGCGGGAGTGGGCGAGCAGTACTTC.